The clone carrying this T cell receptor (beta chain) was recorded once. What it binds is not known. The PCR used 60 Vbeta and 13 Jbeta primers. Original processing notes: The count from a later analysis was 79 million or so unique TCR beta chains, some 9.9 million of them shared. Libraries were prepared by immunoSEQ multiplex PCR; TCRdb keeps only in-frame clonotypes and omits some of them. V, J and clone size are taken as reported in that table, and D and trimming were inferred from the DNA itself. The sample lists 110,000 to 150,000 clones, more than 75% occurring once. Trimming pared 0 bases from V and 4 bases from J, leaving 16 bases between. This CDR3 region has 16 residues. Germline V lookup: CDR1 MGHRA, CDR2 YSYEKL. These data are taken from a study of cytomegalovirus exposure and HLA in healthy donors. Broader study findings: The authors considered a cluster of highly shared sequence variants likely to be a sequencing artifact. Accurate predictions that matched the HLA-A and HLA-B alleles of most subjects were reportedly made from TCR beta sequences.

The receptor's source is a woman between 18 and 29 years old in good health and CMV-seropositive. The V call is TRBV4-1, the J call TRBJ2-7, with D perhaps TRBD2 (5 bases). Source material: PBMCs. CDR3 residues: CASSQEVAVTGYEQYF. The CDR3 coding sequence is TGCGCCAGCAGCCAAGAGGTGGCTGTAACGGGATACGAGCAGTACTTC.